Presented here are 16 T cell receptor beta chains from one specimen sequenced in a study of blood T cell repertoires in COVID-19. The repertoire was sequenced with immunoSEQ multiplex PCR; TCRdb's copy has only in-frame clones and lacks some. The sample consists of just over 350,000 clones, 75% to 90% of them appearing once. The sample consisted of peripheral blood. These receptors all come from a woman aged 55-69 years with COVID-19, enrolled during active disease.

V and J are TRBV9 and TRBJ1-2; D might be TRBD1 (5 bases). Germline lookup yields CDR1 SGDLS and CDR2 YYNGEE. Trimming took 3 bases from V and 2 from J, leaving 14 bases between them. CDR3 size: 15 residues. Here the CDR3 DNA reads TGTGCCAGCAGCGACCAGGGTGTCCCGAACTATGGCTACACCTTC. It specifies CASSDQGVPNYGYTF. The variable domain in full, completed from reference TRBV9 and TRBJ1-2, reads DSGVTQTPKHLITATGQRVTLRCSPRSGDLSVYWYQQSLDQGLQFLIQYYNGEERAKGNILERFSAQQFPDLHSELNLSSLELGDSALYFCASSDQGVPNYGYTFGSGTRLTVV.

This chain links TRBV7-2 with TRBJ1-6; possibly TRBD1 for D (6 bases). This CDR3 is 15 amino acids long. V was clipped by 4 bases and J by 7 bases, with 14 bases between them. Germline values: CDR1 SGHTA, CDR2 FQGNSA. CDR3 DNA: TGTGCCAGCAGCTACACAGGGACGGAAAATTCACCCCTCCACTTT. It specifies CASSYTGTENSPLHF.

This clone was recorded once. The CDR3 protein is CASSLVGLAGLSSTDTQYF. In DNA, the CDR3 is TGCGCCAGCAGCTTGGTTGGGCTAGCGGGGCTCTCTAGCACAGATACGCAGTATTTT. This sequence joins TRBV5-1 and TRBJ2-3; TRBD2 matches 9 bases. This CDR3 comprises 19 residues. Per germline, CDR1 SGHRS and CDR2 YFSETQ. V was pared by 0 bases and J by 0 bases, with 11 bases of the junction left unmatched.

This chain's CDR3 is CASSDVGQGNQPQHF. Written as DNA, the CDR3 is TGTGCCAGCAGCGATGTGGGACAGGGAAATCAGCCCCAGCATTTT. This chain links TRBV5-5 with TRBJ1-5; 9 nucleotides agree with TRBD1. After removal of 4 bases from V and 4 bases from J, the junction contained 6 bases not matched to a gene. This CDR3 is built from 15 residues. Germline values: CDR1 SGHKS, CDR2 YYEKEE (reference sequence).

In DNA form, the CDR3 reads TGTGCCAGCAGCCGCGGGACAGGGGGTATTTCCCCCGAAGCTTTCTTT. Translation gives CASSRGTGGISPEAFF. The chain carries TRBV13 and TRBJ1-1; 11 positions match TRBD1. V shed 5 bases and J 8 bases; nucleotides not matched to a gene: 13. The CDR3 loop spans 16 amino acids. The germline gives CDR1 PRHDT, CDR2 FYEKMQ (reference sequence).

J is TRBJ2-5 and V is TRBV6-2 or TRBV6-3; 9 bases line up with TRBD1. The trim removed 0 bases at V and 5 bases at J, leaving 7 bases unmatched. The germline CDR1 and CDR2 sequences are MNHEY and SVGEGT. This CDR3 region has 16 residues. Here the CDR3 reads CASSYSPGQGGETQYF. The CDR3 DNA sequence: TGTGCCAGCAGTTACTCTCCGGGACAGGGTGGCGAGACCCAGTACTTC.

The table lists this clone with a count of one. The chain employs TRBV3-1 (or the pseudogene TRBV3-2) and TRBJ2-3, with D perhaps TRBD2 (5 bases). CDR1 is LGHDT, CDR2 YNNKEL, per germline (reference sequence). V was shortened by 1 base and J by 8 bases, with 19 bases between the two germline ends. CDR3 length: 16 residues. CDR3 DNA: TGTGCCAGCAGCCAAGGGGCCGGCACTCTCGCGGGTACGCAGTATTTT. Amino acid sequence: CASSQGAGTLAGTQYF.

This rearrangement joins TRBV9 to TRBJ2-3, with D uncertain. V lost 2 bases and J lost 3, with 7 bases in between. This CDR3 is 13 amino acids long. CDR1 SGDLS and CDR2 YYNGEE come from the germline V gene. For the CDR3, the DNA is TGTGCCAGCAGCGTGGGCAGGACAGATACGCAGTATTTT. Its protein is CASSVGRTDTQYF.

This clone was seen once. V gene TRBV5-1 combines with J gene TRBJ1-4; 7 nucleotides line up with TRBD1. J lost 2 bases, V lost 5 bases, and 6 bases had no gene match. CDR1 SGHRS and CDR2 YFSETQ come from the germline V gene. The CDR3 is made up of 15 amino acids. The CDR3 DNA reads TGCGCCAGCAGGACAGGGATTGGTACTAATGAAAAACTGTTTTTT. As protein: CASRTGIGTNEKLFF.

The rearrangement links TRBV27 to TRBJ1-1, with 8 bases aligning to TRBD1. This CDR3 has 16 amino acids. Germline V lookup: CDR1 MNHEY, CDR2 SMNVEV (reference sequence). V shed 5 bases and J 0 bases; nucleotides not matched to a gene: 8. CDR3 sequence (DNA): TGTGCCAGCAGTGAGGGGCCGGGACAGGTGAACACTGAAGCTTTCTTT. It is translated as CASSEGPGQVNTEAFF.

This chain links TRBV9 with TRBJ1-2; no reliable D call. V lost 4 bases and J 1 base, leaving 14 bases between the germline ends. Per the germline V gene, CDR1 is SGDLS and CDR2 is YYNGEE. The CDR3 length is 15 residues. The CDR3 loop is CASSPRGLDNYGYTF. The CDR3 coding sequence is TGTGCCAGCAGCCCCCGTGGCCTAGATAACTATGGCTACACCTTC.

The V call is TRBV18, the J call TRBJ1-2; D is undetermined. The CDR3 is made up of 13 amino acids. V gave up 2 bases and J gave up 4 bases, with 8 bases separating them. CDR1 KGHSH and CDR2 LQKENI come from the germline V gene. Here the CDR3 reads CASSPENSYGYTF. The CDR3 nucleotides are TGTGCCAGCTCACCAGAAAACAGCTATGGCTACACCTTC. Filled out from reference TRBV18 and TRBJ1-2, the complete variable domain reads NAGVMQNPRHLVRRRGQEARLRCSPMKGHSHVYWYRQLPEEGLKFMVYLQKENIIDESGMPKERFSAEFPKEGPSILRIQQVVRGDSAAYFCASSPENSYGYTFGSGTRLTVV.

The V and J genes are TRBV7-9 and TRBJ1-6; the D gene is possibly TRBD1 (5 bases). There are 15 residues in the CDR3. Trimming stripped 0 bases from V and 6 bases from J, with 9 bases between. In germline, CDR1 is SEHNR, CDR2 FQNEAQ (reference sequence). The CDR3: CASSLAGDSNSPLHF. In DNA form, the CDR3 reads TGTGCCAGCAGCTTAGCGGGGGACTCTAATTCACCCCTCCACTTT.

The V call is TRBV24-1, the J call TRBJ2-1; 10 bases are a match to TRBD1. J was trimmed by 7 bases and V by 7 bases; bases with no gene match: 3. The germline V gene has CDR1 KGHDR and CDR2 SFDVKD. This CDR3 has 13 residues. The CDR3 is CATSRDRGNEQFF. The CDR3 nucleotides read TGTGCCACCAGCCGGGACAGGGGTAATGAGCAGTTCTTC.

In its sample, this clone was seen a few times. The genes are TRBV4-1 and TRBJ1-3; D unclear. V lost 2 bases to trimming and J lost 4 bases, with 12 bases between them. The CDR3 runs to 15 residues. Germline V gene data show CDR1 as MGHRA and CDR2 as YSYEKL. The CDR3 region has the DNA TGCGCCAGCAGCCAAATCGAAAGCATCGGAAACACCATATATTTT. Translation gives CASSQIESIGNTIYF.

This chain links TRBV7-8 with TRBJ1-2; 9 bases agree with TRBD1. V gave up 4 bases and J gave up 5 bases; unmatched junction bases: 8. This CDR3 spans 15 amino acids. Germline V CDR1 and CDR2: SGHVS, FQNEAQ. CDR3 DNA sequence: TGTGCCAGCAGCTCCAGTTGGACAGGGGATTATGGCTACACCTTC. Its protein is CASSSSWTGDYGYTF.